This entry lists 26 T cell receptor beta chains sequenced from one sample in a study of memory CD4+ T cells and cytomegalovirus serostatus (dated by TCRdb to about 2019). The method was the immunoSEQ multiplex PCR assay. TCRdb provides this immuneACCESS table in a form limited to in-frame rearrangements. Some clones are lacking; in checked studies, under half of them reflect an unresolved V gene, and why the rest are absent is not known. The sample table records roughly 49,000 clones; roughly four fifths of these occur just once. Approximately 0.64% of the sample lies in the top ten. A FACSAria II was used to sort memory CD4+ T cells, defined as single viable CD3+CD4+CD8-CD45RO+ cells. Input material: memory CD4+ T cells from blood. The receptors were gathered from an adult in good health and CMV-seronegative.

This sequence joins TRBV11-2 and TRBJ2-1; a weak D match, TRBD2 (6 bases). V gave up 7 bases and J gave up 0 bases, with 19 bases separating them. CDR3 length: 17 residues. Germline V lookup: CDR1 SGHAT, CDR2 FQNNGV. The CDR3 loop is CASTSPRGTSSYNEQFF. CDR3 nucleotide sequence: TGTGCCAGCACCTCCCCTCGGGGGACTTCCTCCTACAATGAGCAGTTCTTC.

The CDR3 reads CASSPVTNYEQYF. The DNA for the CDR3 is TGTGCCAGCTCACCCGTGACCAATTACGAGCAGTACTTC. V usage is TRBV18 and J usage is TRBJ2-7; D gene ambiguous. This CDR3 contains 13 residues. The germline V gene encodes CDR1 KGHSH and CDR2 LQKENI. Trimming took off 3 bases at V and 4 bases at J, with 10 bases between the two ends.

The chain is built from TRBV5-4 and TRBJ2-3, with 7 bases fitting TRBD2. Unmatched junction bases numbered 5, after V lost 6 bases and J lost 4 bases. CDR3 length: 13 residues. Germline V gene sequence: CDR1 SGHNT, CDR2 YYREEE (reference sequence). The CDR3 sequence: CASKLSGADTQYF. The CDR3 DNA reads TGTGCCAGCAAGTTGAGCGGGGCAGATACGCAGTATTTT.

This clone was counted only a few times. V gene TRBV6-1 combines with J gene TRBJ1-5, with D hard to call. There are 15 residues in the CDR3. Trimming took 4 bases from V and 7 from J, leaving 17 bases between them. Germline values: CDR1 MNHNS, CDR2 SASEGT. The CDR3 reads CASSVSPLAGQPQHF. The CDR3 DNA reads TGTGCCAGCAGTGTTTCGCCCCTCGCGGGACAGCCCCAGCATTTT.

V gene TRBV14 combines with J gene TRBJ2-3; D is unclear. The germline V and J ends were trimmed by 1 base and 7 bases, with 9 bases remaining between them. This CDR3 comprises 13 residues. Germline CDR1 reads SGHDN; CDR2 reads FVKESK. CDR3 DNA sequence: TGTGCCAGCAGCCAAGTATGGACGCATACGCAGTATTTT. This codes for CASSQVWTHTQYF.

The chain couples TRBV9 to TRBJ1-6; a weak D match, TRBD1 (5 bases). Germline V CDR1 and CDR2: SGDLS, YYNGEE. The CDR3 runs 15 residues. With 0 bases removed from V and 10 bases from J, the gap between germline ends came to 14 bases. The CDR3 DNA follows: TGTGCCAGCAGCGTAGTTGGGACTCCATCATCACCCCTCCACTTT. Translating it yields CASSVVGTPSSPLHF.

The chain has TRBV2 and TRBJ2-2; D unresolved. The ends were cut back, 7 bases at V and 2 bases at J, with 11 bases in the middle. The CDR3 is 14 residues long. Germline V gene data show CDR1 as SNHLY and CDR2 as FYNNEI. The CDR3 DNA reads TGTGCCAGCAAACGGATGCCCAACACCGGGGAGCTGTTTTTT. This translates into CASKRMPNTGELFF.

In this sample, this clone is medium-sized. This chain joins TRBV7-2 and TRBJ1-2; perhaps TRBD1 as D (5 bases). Trimming removed 5 bases at V and 4 bases at J, with 17 bases between. The CDR3 is made up of 15 amino acids. The V gene's germline CDR1 is SGHTA and CDR2 FQGNSA. The CDR3 loop reads CASSPNGGGSYGYTF. The DNA of the CDR3 is TGTGCCAGCAGCCCCAACGGGGGGGGGTCCTATGGCTACACCTTC.

The chain is built from TRBV28 and TRBJ1-5; TRBD1 matches 9 bases. Germline V gene sequence: CDR1 MDHEN, CDR2 SYDVKM. The junction had 8 bases not matched to a gene; V was cut back by 5 bases and J by 0 bases. CDR3 length: 17 residues. CDR3 loop: CASSTGGDTYSNQPQHF. In DNA, the CDR3 is TGTGCCAGCAGTACAGGGGGCGATACCTATAGCAATCAGCCCCAGCATTTT.

The genes are TRBV28 and TRBJ2-2; D tentatively reads TRBD1 or TRBD2 (5 bases each). The germline V gene has CDR1 MDHEN and CDR2 SYDVKM. The V end was cut by 4 bases, the J end by 6 bases, with 21 bases between. This CDR3 has 17 residues. CDR3 bases: TGTGCCAGCAGTTCACACAGACCACTGGGGGTTGCCGGGGAGCTGTTTTTT. This gives the protein CASSSHRPLGVAGELFF. The full variable domain, completed using reference TRBV28 and TRBJ2-2, is DVKVTQSSRYLVKRTGEKVFLECVQDMDHENMFWYRQDPGLGLRLIYFSYDVKMKEKGDIPEGYSVSREKKERFSLILESASTNQTSMYLCASSSHRPLGVAGELFFGEGSRLTVL.

This chain connects TRBV7-2 to TRBJ1-5; D is perhaps TRBD1 (5 bases). V lost 5 bases and J lost 3, with 14 bases in between. The CDR3 has 15 amino acids. From germline, CDR1 is SGHTA and CDR2 FQGNSA. The CDR3 here is CASSPGNSPNQPQHF. The CDR3 DNA sequence: TGTGCCAGCAGCCCAGGGAACAGTCCCAATCAGCCCCAGCATTTT.

V gene TRBV4-1 combines with J gene TRBJ1-1; D gene uncertain. Per germline, CDR1 MGHRA and CDR2 YSYEKL. CDR3 length equals 14 residues. V was cut by 6 bases and J by 1 base, with 12 bases left in between. This CDR3 reads CASRGPLKNTEAFF. The CDR3 DNA is TGCGCCAGCAGGGGCCCGCTGAAGAACACTGAAGCTTTCTTT.

The J gene is TRBJ1-2, the V gene TRBV2, with D unresolved. Germline V gives CDR1 SNHLY, CDR2 FYNNEI. The ends were cut back, 3 bases at V and 5 bases at J, with 10 bases in the middle. The CDR3 runs to 13 residues. CDR3 DNA sequence: TGTGCCAGCAGTGAGAAAAATGGGTATGGCTACACCTTC. This sequence encodes CASSEKNGYGYTF.

The chain links TRBV6-6 to TRBJ1-5; no clear D gene. Germline assignment: CDR1 MNHNY and CDR2 SVGAGI (reference sequence). The CDR3 contains 15 residues. V shed 2 bases and J shed 1 base, with 9 bases lying between them. The DNA for the CDR3 is TGTGCCAGCAGTTACGATGGGATGAGCAATCAGCCCCAGCATTTT. This codes for CASSYDGMSNQPQHF.

The chain recombines TRBV2 with TRBJ2-3; tentative D call: TRBD2 (6 bases). Per the germline V gene, CDR1 is SNHLY and CDR2 is FYNNEI. There are 13 residues in the CDR3. V was cut by 7 bases and J by 2 bases, with 10 bases left in between. CDR3 DNA: TGTGCCAGCAAGTCGGGACTCACAGATACGCAGTATTTT. Translated: CASKSGLTDTQYF.

The DNA for the CDR3 is TGTGCCAGCAGTGGCGTTAAGGGGACAGATAGCAATCAGCCCCAGCATTTT. Translating gives CASSGVKGTDSNQPQHF. The genes are TRBV6-1 and TRBJ1-5, with TRBD1 matching over 7 bases. Germline V gene data show CDR1 as MNHNS and CDR2 as SASEGT. There are 17 residues in the CDR3. Losses at the gene ends were 4 bases for V and 0 bases for J; bases not matched to a gene: 9.

Only a few counts were recorded for this clone. This rearrangement joins TRBV28 to TRBJ1-2, with 9 bases aligning to TRBD1. Germline values: CDR1 MDHEN, CDR2 SYDVKM. The ends lost 5 bases at V and 5 bases at J; junction bases unmatched: 12. The CDR3 has 16 residues. CDR3: CASSSGDRGRRYGYTF. In DNA form, the CDR3 reads TGTGCCAGCAGTAGCGGAGACAGGGGGAGAAGGTATGGCTACACCTTC.

V and J are TRBV5-1 and TRBJ2-3, with D maybe TRBD2 (6 bases). This CDR3 region has 14 residues. Germline V gene data show CDR1 as SGHRS and CDR2 as YFSETQ. V lost 4 bases and J 4 bases, leaving 13 bases between the germline ends. In DNA form, the CDR3 reads TGCGCCAGCAGCCAATCGACGGGGGCAGATACGCAGTATTTT. Encoded protein: CASSQSTGADTQYF.

The chain uses TRBV7-2 and TRBJ2-7, with 12 nucleotides matching TRBD2. Germline V gene sequence: CDR1 SGHTA, CDR2 FQGNSA. With 3 bases clipped from V and 7 bases from J, the junction kept 7 bases outside the gene matches. The CDR3 is 15 amino acids. CDR3 protein: CASSFGLAGLGEQYF. CDR3 in DNA: TGTGCCAGCAGCTTCGGACTAGCGGGGTTGGGGGAGCAGTACTTC.

This clone was found a few times. This specimen includes other DNA sequences encoding the same CDR3. The J gene is TRBJ1-3, the V gene TRBV15, with a weak D call TRBD1 (5 bases). This CDR3 is 15 amino acids long. Germline CDR1 LNHNV, CDR2 YYDKDF (reference sequence). Trimming took off 0 bases at V and 2 bases at J, with 8 bases between the two ends. CDR3 loop: CATSRDPRAGNTIYF. The CDR3 coding sequence is TGTGCCACCAGCAGAGATCCCAGGGCTGGAAACACCATATATTTT.

The chain has TRBV5-1 and TRBJ2-5, with a possible D match to TRBD2 (5 bases). Germline V gene data show CDR1 as SGHRS and CDR2 as YFSETQ. The CDR3 extends over 14 amino acids. The V end was cut by 5 bases, the J end by 10 bases, with 21 bases between. The CDR3 loop is CASSYSPLIEGQYF. In DNA, the CDR3 is TGCGCCAGCAGTTACTCCCCCCTTATCGAGGGCCAGTACTTC.

This clone was observed a single time. This sequence joins TRBV7-2 and TRBJ2-6; D is ambiguous. The CDR3 consists of 16 residues. The germline V and J ends were trimmed by 5 bases and 2 bases, with 13 bases remaining between them. CDR1 and CDR2 (germline): SGHTA, FQGNSA. In DNA, the CDR3 is TGTGCCAGCAGCCGAACAACAGTCCCTGGGGCCAACGTCCTGACTTTC. Its translation is CASSRTTVPGANVLTF.

The chain is built from TRBV5-5 and TRBJ1-1; D call uncertain. The CDR3 extends over 12 amino acids. V lost 4 bases, J lost 6 bases, and 10 bases lay in between. In germline, CDR1 is SGHKS, CDR2 YYEKEE (reference sequence). The CDR3 protein is CASSPSFAEAFF. The CDR3, as DNA: TGTGCCAGCAGCCCGTCTTTTGCTGAAGCTTTCTTT.

The chain uses TRBV6-6 and TRBJ1-1, with a possible D match to TRBD1 (5 bases). Trimming removed 11 bases at V and 3 bases at J, with 19 bases between. CDR3 length: 14 amino acids. Germline lookup yields CDR1 MNHNY and CDR2 SVGAGI (reference sequence). The CDR3 bases are TGTGCCTCCCGAGTGGGCAGGGCGGACACTGAAGCTTTCTTT. This sequence encodes CASRVGRADTEAFF.

The chain recombines TRBV5-1 with TRBJ2-1; tentatively, D is TRBD1 (6 bases). Trimming removed 4 bases from V and 1 base from J, with 12 bases in between. This CDR3 is built from 15 residues. Looked up from germline, CDR1 is SGHRS and CDR2 is YFSETQ. In DNA, the CDR3 is TGCGCCAGCAGCGATCGACAGGTTTCCTACAATGAGCAGTTCTTC. Residues: CASSDRQVSYNEQFF.

This chain links TRBV7-3 with TRBJ1-6; D may be TRBD1 (5 bases). The V gene lost 5 bases and the J gene lost 10 bases, with 12 bases spanning the gap. Germline loops: CDR1 SGHTA, CDR2 FQGTGA. The CDR3 consists of 13 residues. The CDR3 DNA reads TGTGCCAGCAGCGATGGGGGGTACTCACCCCTCCACTTT. Protein: CASSDGGYSPLHF.